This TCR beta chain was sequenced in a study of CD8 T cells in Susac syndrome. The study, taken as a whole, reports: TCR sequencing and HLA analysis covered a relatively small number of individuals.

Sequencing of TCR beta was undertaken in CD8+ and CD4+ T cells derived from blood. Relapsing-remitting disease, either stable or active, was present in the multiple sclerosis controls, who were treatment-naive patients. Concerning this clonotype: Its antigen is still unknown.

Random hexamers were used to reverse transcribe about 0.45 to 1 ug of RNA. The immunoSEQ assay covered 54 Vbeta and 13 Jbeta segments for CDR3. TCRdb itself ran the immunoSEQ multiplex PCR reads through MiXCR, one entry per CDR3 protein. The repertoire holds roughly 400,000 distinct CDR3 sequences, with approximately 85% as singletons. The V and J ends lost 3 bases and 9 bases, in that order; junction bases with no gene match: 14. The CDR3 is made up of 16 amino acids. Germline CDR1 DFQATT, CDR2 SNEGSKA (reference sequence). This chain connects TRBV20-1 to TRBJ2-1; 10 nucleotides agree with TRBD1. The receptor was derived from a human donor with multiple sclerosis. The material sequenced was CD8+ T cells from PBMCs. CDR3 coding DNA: TGCAGTGCTAGGGATGTGGGACAGGGGCGAGTTGTTGAGCAGTTCTTC. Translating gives CSARDVGQGRVVEQFF.